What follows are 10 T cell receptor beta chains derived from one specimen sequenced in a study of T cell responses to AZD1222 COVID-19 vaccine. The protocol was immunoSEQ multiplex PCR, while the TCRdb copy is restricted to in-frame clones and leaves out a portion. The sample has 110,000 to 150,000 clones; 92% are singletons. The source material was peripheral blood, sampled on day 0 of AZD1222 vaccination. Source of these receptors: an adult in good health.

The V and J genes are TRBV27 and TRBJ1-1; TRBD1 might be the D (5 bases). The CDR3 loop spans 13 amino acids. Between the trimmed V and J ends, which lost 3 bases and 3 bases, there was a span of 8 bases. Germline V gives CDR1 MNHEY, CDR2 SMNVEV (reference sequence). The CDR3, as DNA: TGTGCCAGCAGTTTCGGGGGGGACACTGAAGCTTTCTTT. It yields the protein CASSFGGDTEAFF.

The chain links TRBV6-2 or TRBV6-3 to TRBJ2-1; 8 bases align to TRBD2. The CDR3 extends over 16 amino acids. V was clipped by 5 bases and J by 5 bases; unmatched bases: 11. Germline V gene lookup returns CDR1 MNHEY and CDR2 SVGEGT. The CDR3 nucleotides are TGTGCCAGCAGTCGTCTTGACGGGAGGGCCAACAATGAGCAGTTCTTC. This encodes CASSRLDGRANNEQFF.

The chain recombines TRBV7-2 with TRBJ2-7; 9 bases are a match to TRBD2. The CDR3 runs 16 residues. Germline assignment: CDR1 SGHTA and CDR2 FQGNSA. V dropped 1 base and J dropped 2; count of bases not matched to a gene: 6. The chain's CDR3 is CASSLGGLAGTYEQYF. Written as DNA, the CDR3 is TGTGCCAGCAGCTTAGGGGGTCTAGCGGGAACCTACGAGCAGTACTTC.

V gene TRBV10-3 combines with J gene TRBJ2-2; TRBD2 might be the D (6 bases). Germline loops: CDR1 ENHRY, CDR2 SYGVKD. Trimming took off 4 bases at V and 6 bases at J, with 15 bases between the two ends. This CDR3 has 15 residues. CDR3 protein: CAISGRPGDAGELFF. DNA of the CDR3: TGTGCCATCAGTGGAAGGCCGGGGGATGCCGGGGAGCTGTTTTTT.

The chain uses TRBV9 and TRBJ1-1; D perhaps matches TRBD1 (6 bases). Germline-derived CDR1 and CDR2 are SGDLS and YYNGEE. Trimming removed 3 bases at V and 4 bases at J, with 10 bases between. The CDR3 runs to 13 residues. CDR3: CASSAQGSTEAFF. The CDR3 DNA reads TGTGCCAGCAGCGCCCAGGGGAGCACTGAAGCTTTCTTT.

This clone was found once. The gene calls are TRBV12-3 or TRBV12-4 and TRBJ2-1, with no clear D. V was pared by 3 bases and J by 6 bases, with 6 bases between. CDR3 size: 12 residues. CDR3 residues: CASSFNGNEQFF. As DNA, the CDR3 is TGTGCCAGCAGTTTTAATGGCAATGAGCAGTTCTTC.

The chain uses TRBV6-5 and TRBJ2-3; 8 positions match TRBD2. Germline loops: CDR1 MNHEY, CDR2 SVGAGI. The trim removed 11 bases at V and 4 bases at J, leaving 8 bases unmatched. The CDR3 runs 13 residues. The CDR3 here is CAAGTSSSDTQYF. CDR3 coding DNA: TGTGCCGCCGGGACTAGTTCCTCAGATACGCAGTATTTT.

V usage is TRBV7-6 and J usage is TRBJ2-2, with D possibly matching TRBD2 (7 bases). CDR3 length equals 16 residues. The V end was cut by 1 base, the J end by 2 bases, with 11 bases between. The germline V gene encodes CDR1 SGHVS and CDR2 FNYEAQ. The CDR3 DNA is TGTGCCAGCAGCTTAGGAGCGGGACACAACACCGGGGAGCTGTTTTTT. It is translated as CASSLGAGHNTGELFF.

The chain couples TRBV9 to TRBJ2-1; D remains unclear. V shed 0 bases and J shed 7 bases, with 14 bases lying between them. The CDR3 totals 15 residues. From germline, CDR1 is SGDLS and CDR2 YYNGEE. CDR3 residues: CASSVGSLMRNEQFF. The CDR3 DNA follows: TGTGCCAGCAGCGTAGGAAGTTTGATGCGGAATGAGCAGTTCTTC.

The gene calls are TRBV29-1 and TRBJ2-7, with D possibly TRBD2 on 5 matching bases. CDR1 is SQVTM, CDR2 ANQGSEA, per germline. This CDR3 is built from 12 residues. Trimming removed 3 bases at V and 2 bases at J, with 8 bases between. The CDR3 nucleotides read TGCAGCGTTGACGGGGAAGCCTACGAGCAGTACTTC. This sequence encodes CSVDGEAYEQYF.